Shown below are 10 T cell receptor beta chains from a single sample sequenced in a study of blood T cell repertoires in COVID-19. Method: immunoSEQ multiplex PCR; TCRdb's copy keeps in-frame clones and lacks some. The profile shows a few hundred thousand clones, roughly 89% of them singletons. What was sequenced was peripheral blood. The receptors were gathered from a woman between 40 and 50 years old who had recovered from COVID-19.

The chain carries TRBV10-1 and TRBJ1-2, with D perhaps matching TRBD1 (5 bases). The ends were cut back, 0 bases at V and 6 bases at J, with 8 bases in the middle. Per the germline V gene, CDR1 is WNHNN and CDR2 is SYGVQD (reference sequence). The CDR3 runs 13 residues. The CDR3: CASSESSGNGYTF. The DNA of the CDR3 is TGCGCCAGCAGTGAGTCGTCAGGGAATGGCTACACCTTC.

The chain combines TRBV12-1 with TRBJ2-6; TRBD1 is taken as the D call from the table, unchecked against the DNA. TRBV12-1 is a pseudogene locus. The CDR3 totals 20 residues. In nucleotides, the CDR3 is TGTGCCAGCAGCCCTCTAATACGGGACAGGGACCCCTCTGGGGCCAACGTCCTGACTTTC. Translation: CASSPLIRDRDPSGANVLTF.

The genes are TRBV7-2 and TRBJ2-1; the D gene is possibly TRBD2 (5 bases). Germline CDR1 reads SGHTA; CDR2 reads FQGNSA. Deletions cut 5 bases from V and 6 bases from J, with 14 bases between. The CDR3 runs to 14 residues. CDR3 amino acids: CASSLPRRGNEQFF. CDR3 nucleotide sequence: TGTGCCAGCAGCCTTCCCAGACGGGGCAATGAGCAGTTCTTC.

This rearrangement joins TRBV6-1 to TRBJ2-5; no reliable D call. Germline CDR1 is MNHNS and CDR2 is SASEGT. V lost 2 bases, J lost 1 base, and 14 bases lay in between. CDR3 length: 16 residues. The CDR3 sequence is CASSELGFGGQETQYF. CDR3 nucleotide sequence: TGTGCCAGCAGTGAATTAGGATTCGGCGGCCAAGAGACCCAGTACTTC.

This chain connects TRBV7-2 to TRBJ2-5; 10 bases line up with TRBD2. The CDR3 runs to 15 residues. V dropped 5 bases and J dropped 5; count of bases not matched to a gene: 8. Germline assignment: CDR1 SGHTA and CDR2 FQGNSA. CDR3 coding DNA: TGTGCCAGCAGCCCATGGCGAGCGGGAGGGGAGACCCAGTACTTC. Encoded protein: CASSPWRAGGETQYF.

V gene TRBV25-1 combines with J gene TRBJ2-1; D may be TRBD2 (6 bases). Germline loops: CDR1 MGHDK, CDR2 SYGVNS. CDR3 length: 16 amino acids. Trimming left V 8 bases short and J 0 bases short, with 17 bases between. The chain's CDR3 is CASRIGSSSSYNEQFF. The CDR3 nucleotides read TGTGCCAGCCGAATCGGGAGCAGCAGCTCCTACAATGAGCAGTTCTTC. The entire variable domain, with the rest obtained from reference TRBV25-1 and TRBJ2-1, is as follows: EADIYQTPRYLVIGTGKKITLECSQTMGHDKMYWYQQDPGMELHLIHYSYGVNSTEKGDLSSESTVSRIRTEHFPLTLESARPSHTSQYLCASRIGSSSSYNEQFFGPGTRLTVL.

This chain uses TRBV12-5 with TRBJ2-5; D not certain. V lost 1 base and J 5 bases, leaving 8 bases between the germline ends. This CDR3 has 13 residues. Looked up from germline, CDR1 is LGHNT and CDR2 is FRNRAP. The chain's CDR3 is CASGLGLPETQYF. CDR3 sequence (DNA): TGTGCTAGTGGTTTGGGACTGCCGGAGACCCAGTACTTC.

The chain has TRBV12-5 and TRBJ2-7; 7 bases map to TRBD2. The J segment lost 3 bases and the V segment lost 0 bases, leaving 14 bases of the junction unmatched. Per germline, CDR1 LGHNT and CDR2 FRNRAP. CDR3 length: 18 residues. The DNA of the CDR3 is TGTGCTAGTGGTTTGGTACTAGCGACCCGGAAAAGAGACTACGAGCAGTACGTC. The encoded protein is CASGLVLATRKRDYEQYV.

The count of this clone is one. CDR3 residues: CSAGTEIYEQYF. The CDR3 bases are TGCAGCGCTGGGACAGAAATCTACGAGCAGTACTTC. This chain uses TRBV29-1 with TRBJ2-7; 7 bases are a match to TRBD1. Trimming took 7 bases from V and 3 from J; bases not matched to a gene: 6. The CDR3 runs to 12 residues. The germline gives CDR1 SQVTM, CDR2 ANQGSEA.

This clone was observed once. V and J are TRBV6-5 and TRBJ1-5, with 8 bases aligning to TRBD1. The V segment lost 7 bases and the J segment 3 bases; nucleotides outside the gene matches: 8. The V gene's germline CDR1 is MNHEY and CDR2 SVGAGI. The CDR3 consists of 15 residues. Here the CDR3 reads CASKVSGGVNQPQHF. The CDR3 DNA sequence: TGTGCCAGCAAAGTCTCAGGGGGCGTCAATCAGCCCCAGCATTTT.